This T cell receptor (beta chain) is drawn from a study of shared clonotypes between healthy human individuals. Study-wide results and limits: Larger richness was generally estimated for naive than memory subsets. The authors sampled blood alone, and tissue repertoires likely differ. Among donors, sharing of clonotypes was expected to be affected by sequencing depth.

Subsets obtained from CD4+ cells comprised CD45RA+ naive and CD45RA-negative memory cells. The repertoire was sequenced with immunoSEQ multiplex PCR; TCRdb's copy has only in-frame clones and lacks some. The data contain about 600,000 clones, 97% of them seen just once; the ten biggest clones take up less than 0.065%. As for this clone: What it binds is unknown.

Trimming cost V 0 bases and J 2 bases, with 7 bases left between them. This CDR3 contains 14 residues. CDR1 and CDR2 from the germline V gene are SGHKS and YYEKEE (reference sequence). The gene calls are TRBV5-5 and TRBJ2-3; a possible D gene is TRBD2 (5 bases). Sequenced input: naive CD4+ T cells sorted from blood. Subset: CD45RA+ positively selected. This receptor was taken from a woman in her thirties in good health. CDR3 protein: CASSLERYTDTQYF. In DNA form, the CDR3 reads TGTGCCAGCAGCTTGGAGCGGTACACAGATACGCAGTATTTT.